One T cell receptor (beta chain) is described in this entry. Per the original methods: Scientists estimated how many nucleated cells there were by amplifying reference gene primers. Repertoires were generated with immunoSEQ multiplex PCR, while TCRdb's copy carries only in-frame clones and drops some. V, J and clone size reflect that table, while D and trimming were determined from the DNA. This sample carries 200,000 to 250,000 clones, about 85% of them seen once, and the ten largest clones take about 0.93%. These data originate in a study of blood T cell repertoires in COVID-19. For the study at large: Italy, Spain and the United States were the sources of the convalescent and acute COVID-19 samples. PBMCs, B-cell-depleted T cells, or T cells were the source of the cDNA or gDNA that made up the material.

Trimming removed 7 bases from V and 7 bases from J, with 20 bases in between. This CDR3 has 16 residues. Looked up from germline, CDR1 is SEHNR and CDR2 is FQNEAQ (reference sequence). This chain links TRBV7-9 with TRBJ1-6, with D uncertain. The specimen sequenced was peripheral blood. This receptor was identified in a middle-aged man with acute or convalescent COVID-19. CDR3 bases: TGTGCCAGCACCACCACCGAACTAGTTGGGAATTCACCCCTCCACTTT. Translation: CASTTTELVGNSPLHF.